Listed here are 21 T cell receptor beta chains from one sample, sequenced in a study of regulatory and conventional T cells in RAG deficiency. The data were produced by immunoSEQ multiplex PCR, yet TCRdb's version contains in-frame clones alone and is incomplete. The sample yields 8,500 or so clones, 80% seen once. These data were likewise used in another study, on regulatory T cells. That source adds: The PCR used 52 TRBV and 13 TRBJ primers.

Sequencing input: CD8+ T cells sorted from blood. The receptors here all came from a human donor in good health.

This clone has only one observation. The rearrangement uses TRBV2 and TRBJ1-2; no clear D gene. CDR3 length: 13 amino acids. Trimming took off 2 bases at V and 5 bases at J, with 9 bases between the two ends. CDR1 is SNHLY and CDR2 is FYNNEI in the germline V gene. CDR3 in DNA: TGTGCCAGCAGTGAATTAACACGTTATGGCTACACCTTC. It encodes CASSELTRYGYTF. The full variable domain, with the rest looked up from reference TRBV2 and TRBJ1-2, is EPEVTQTPSHQVTQMGQEVILRCVPISNHLYFYWYRQILGQKVEFLVSFYNNEISEKSEIFDDQFSVERPDGSNFTLKIRSTKLEDSAMYFCASSELTRYGYTFGSGTRLTVV.

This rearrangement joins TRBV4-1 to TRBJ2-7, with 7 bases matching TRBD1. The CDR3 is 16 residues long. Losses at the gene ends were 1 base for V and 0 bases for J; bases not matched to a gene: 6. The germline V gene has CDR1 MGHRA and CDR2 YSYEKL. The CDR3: CASSQGTGLSSYEQYF. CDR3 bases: TGCGCCAGCAGCCAAGGGACAGGCCTTAGCTCCTACGAGCAGTACTTC.

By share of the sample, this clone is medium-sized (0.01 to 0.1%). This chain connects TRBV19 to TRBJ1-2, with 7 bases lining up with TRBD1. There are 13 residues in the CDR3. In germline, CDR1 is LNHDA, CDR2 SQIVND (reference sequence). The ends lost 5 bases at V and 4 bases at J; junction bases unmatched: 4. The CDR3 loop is CASSPRTGYGYTF. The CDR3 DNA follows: TGTGCCAGTAGTCCTCGGACAGGCTATGGCTACACCTTC.

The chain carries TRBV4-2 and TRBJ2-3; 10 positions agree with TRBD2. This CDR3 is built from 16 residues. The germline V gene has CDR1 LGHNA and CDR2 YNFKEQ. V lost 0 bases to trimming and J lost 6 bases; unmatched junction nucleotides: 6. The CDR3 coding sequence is TGTGCCAGCAGCCAAGATGAAGCGGGGGGGGCGGATACGCAGTATTTT. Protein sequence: CASSQDEAGGADTQYF.

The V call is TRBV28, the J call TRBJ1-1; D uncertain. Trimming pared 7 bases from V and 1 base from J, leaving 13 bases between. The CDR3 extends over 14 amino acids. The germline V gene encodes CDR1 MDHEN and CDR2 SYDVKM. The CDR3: CASTLWRTNTEAFF. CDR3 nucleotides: TGTGCCAGCACCCTGTGGCGCACGAACACTGAAGCTTTCTTT.

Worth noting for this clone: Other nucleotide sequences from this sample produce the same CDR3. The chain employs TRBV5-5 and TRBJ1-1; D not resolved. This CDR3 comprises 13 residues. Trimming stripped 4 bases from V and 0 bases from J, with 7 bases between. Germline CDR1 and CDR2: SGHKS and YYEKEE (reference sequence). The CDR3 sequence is CASSLDLNTEAFF. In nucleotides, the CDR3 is TGTGCCAGCAGCCTAGACCTGAACACTGAAGCTTTCTTT.

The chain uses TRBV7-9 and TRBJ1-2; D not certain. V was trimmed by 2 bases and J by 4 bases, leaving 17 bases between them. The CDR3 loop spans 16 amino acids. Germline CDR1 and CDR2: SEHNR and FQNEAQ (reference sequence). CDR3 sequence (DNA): TGTGCCAGCAGCTTAACCCAGCCATCAGCTGGCTATGGCTACACCTTC. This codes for CASSLTQPSAGYGYTF.

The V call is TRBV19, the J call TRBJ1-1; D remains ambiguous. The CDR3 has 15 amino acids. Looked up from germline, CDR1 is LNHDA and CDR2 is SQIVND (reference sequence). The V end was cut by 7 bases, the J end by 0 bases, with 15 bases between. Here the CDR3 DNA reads TGTGCCAGTAATCGGGCTAGAAACGTGAACACTGAAGCTTTCTTT. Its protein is CASNRARNVNTEAFF.

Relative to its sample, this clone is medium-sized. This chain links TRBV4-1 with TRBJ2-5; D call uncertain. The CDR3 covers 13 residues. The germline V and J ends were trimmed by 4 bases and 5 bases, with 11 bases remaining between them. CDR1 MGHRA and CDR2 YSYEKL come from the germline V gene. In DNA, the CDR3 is TGCGCCAGCAGCCTCCCATCCCGGGAGACCCAGTACTTC. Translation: CASSLPSRETQYF.

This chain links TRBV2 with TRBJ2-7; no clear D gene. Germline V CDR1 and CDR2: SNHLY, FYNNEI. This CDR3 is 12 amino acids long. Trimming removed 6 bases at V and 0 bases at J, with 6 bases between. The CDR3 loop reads CASSLVSYEQYF. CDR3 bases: TGTGCCAGCAGCCTCGTCTCCTACGAGCAGTACTTC.

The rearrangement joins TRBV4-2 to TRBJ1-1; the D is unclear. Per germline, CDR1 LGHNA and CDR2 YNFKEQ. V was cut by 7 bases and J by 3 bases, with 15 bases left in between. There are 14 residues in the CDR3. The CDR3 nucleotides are TGTGCCAGCACTCCTCGCCTCGGGGACACTGAAGCTTTCTTT. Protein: CASTPRLGDTEAFF.

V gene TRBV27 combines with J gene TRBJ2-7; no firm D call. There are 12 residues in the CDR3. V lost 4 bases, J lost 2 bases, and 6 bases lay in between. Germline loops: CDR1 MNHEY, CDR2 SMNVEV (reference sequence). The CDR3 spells CASSSTPYEQYF. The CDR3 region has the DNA TGTGCCAGCAGTTCGACGCCCTACGAGCAGTACTTC.

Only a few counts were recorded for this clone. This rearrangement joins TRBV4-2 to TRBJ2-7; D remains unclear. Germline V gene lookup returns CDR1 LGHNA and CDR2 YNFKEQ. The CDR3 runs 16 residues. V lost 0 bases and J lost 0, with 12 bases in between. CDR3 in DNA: TGTGCCAGCAGCCAAGAACATAGTTCCTCCTCCTACGAGCAGTACTTC. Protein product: CASSQEHSSSSYEQYF.

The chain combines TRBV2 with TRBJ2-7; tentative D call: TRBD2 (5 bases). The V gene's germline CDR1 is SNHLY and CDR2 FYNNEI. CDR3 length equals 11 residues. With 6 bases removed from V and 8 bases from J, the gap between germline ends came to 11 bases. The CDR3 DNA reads TGTGCCAGCAGCGAGTCGGGAAAGCAGTACTTC. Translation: CASSESGKQYF.

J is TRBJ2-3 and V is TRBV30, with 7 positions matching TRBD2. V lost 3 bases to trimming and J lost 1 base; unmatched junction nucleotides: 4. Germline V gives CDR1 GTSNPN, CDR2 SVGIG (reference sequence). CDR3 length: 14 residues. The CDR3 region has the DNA TGTGCCTGGAGGGGAGGGCACGGCACAGATACGCAGTATTTT. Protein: CAWRGGHGTDTQYF.

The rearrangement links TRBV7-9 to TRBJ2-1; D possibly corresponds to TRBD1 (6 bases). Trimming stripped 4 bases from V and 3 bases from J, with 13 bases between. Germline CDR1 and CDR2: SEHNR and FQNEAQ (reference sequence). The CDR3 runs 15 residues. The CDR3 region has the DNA TGTGCCAGCAGCTCCTCAGGGGCCATCTACAATGAGCAGTTCTTC. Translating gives CASSSSGAIYNEQFF.

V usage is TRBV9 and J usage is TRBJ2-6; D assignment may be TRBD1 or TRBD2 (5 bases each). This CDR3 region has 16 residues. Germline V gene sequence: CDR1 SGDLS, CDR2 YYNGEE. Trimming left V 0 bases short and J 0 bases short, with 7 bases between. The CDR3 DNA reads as TGTGCCAGCAGCGTAGGGGGGATCTCTGGGGCCAACGTCCTGACTTTC. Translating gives CASSVGGISGANVLTF.

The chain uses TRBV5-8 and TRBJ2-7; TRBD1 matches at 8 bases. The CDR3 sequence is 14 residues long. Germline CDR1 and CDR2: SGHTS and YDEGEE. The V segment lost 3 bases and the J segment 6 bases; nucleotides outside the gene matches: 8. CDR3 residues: CASSSGTGMSEQYF. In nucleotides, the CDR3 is TGTGCCAGCAGCTCCGGGACAGGTATGTCCGAGCAGTACTTC.

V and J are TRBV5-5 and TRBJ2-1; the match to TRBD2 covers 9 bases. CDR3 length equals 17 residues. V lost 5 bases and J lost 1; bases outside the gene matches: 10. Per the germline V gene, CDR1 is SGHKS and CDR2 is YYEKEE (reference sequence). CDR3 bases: TGTGCCAGCAGTCTGGGACTAGCTCTAACATCCTACAATGAGCAGTTCTTC. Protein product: CASSLGLALTSYNEQFF. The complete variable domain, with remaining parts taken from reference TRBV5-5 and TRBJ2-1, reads DAGVTQSPTHLIKTRGQQVTLRCSPISGHKSVSWYQQVLGQGPQFIFQYYEKEERGRGNFPDRFSARQFPNYSSELNVNALLLGDSALYLCASSLGLALTSYNEQFFGPGTRLTVL.

The CDR3 sequence is CASSLSLPMGMNEQYF. The DNA for the CDR3 is TGTGCCAGCAGTTTATCCCTCCCTATGGGGATGAACGAGCAGTACTTC. The chain recombines TRBV28 with TRBJ2-7, with D uncertain. The CDR3 runs to 16 residues. CDR1 and CDR2 from the germline V gene are MDHEN and SYDVKM. The V end lost 1 base, the J end lost 5 bases, and 18 bases lay between the germline ends.

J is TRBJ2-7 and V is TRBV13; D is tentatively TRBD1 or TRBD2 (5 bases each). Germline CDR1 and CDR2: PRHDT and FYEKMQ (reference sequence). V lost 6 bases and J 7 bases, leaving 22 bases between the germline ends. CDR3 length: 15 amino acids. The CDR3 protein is CASRARDVLSREQYF. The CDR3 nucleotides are TGTGCCAGCAGGGCAAGGGACGTACTCTCAAGGGAGCAGTACTTC.